This T cell receptor beta chain was identified during a study of control samples from healthy donors and cancer patients. The repertoire was sequenced with immunoSEQ multiplex PCR; TCRdb's copy has only in-frame clones and lacks some. The profile covers 78,000 or so clones, with over 65% appearing a single time and over 13% taken by the ten largest. The CDR3 is made up of 17 amino acids. Germline lookup yields CDR1 SGHDT and CDR2 YYEEEE. The V segment lost 1 base and the J segment 0 bases; nucleotides outside the gene matches: 5. This clone was detected a few times. This receptor was taken from a man aged 50 or older in good health. Sequencing used blood. This chain connects TRBV5-6 to TRBJ2-1; 9 bases are shared with TRBD1. The CDR3 DNA reads as TGTGCCAGCAGCTTGTGGACAGGGGTAAGCTCCTACAATGAGCAGTTCTTC. Amino acid sequence: CASSLWTGVSSYNEQFF.